Shown below are 30 T cell receptor beta chains from a single sample sequenced in a study of Ad26.COV2.S vaccination and SARS-CoV-2 variants. Treatment: roughly 20 received Ad26.COV2.S at low or high dose, single or two shots; a few received placebo; per-sample allocation not given. All samples were drawn on day 63, counting from the first vaccine or placebo injection. Sequencing was performed with immunoSEQ multiplex PCR; in TCRdb, only in-frame clones are kept and a portion is missing. The profile shows hundreds of thousands of clones, around 92% of them singletons. The material sequenced was peripheral blood, taken in a trial of Ad26.COV2.S vaccine versus placebo. The receptors were gathered from a person aged 18 to 59 who received the Ad26.COV2.S COVID-19 vaccine or a placebo.

The chain has TRBV12-1 and TRBJ2-1; the listed D gene, TRBD2, was not tested against the DNA. TRBV12-1 is reported as a pseudogene. The CDR3 has 18 amino acids. CDR3 sequence reads: CASSQKIGLAGVPNEQFF. CDR3 coding DNA: TGTGCCAGCAGCCAGAAAATCGGACTAGCGGGAGTCCCCAATGAGCAGTTCTTC.

V and J are TRBV9 and TRBJ2-7; the D gene is possibly TRBD1 (5 bases). V lost 0 bases and J 3 bases, leaving 13 bases between the germline ends. The CDR3 totals 15 residues. Germline lookup yields CDR1 SGDLS and CDR2 YYNGEE. The CDR3 sequence is CASSVAPGYGYEQYF. The CDR3 nucleotides are TGTGCCAGCAGCGTAGCTCCAGGGTATGGCTACGAGCAGTACTTC. Full variable domain (remainder filled in from reference TRBV9 and TRBJ2-7): DSGVTQTPKHLITATGQRVTLRCSPRSGDLSVYWYQQSLDQGLQFLIQYYNGEERAKGNILERFSAQQFPDLHSELNLSSLELGDSALYFCASSVAPGYGYEQYFGPGTRLTVT.

This clone showed up just once. V and J are TRBV10-3 and TRBJ1-2; 7 bases are shared with TRBD1. This CDR3 spans 16 amino acids. From germline, CDR1 is ENHRY and CDR2 SYGVKD. Trimming cost V 1 base and J 0 bases; bases outside gene matches: 5. CDR3 sequence (DNA): TGTGCCATCAGTGAGTTTACAGGGGAAGCTAACTATGGCTACACCTTC. This codes for CAISEFTGEANYGYTF.

The J gene is TRBJ2-1, the V gene TRBV7-9, with D hard to call. Trimming shortened V by 4 bases and J by 4 bases, and 8 bases separated the two germline ends. The CDR3 is made up of 13 amino acids. Germline-derived CDR1 and CDR2 are SEHNR and FQNEAQ (reference sequence). Here the CDR3 DNA reads TGTGCCAGCAGCTCCGGGTCTTACAATGAGCAGTTCTTC. Translating it yields CASSSGSYNEQFF.

The chain joins TRBV18 to TRBJ2-5; the match to TRBD2 covers 7 bases. After removal of 3 bases from V and 0 bases from J, the junction contained 13 bases not matched to a gene. The CDR3 extends over 18 amino acids. Germline assignment: CDR1 KGHSH and CDR2 LQKENI. The DNA of the CDR3 is TGTGCCAGCTCACCCACCCCACCTAGCGGAGCGTACCAAGAGACCCAGTACTTC. Its translation is CASSPTPPSGAYQETQYF.

V and J are TRBV15 and TRBJ1-2, with D maybe TRBD1 (5 bases). Trimming shortened V by 5 bases and J by 6 bases, and 13 bases separated the two germline ends. There are 13 residues in the CDR3. Germline V lookup: CDR1 LNHNV, CDR2 YYDKDF (reference sequence). CDR3 sequence reads: CATSLPGRDGYTF. The CDR3 nucleotides read TGTGCCACCAGCCTCCCAGGGCGGGATGGCTACACCTTC. Using reference TRBV15 and TRBJ1-2 for the parts outside the CDR3, the full variable domain is DAMVIQNPRYQVTQFGKPVTLSCSQTLNHNVMYWYQQKSSQAPKLLFHYYDKDFNNEADTPDNFQSRRPNTSFCFLDIRSPGLGDTAMYLCATSLPGRDGYTFGSGTRLTVV.

This clone is a singleton in its sample. The chain has TRBV5-4 and TRBJ2-1, with 7 bases fitting TRBD2. CDR1 SGHNT and CDR2 YYREEE come from the germline V gene (reference sequence). This CDR3 region has 14 residues. Trimming took 2 bases from V and 5 from J; bases not matched to a gene: 4. The CDR3 loop reads CASSFLAVNNEQFF. As DNA, the CDR3 is TGTGCCAGCAGCTTCCTAGCGGTTAACAATGAGCAGTTCTTC.

A single count supports this clone. The CDR3 here is CASSVVGDGTDTQYF. CDR3 DNA: TGTGCCAGCAGCGTCGTGGGGGACGGCACAGATACGCAGTATTTT. V usage is TRBV9 and J usage is TRBJ2-3, with D possibly called TRBD1 or TRBD2 (5 bases each). Trimming removed 2 bases at V and 1 base at J, with 11 bases between. This CDR3 is built from 15 residues. CDR1 and CDR2 from the germline V gene are SGDLS and YYNGEE.

The rearrangement joins TRBV6-5 to TRBJ2-7; D is unclear. This CDR3 spans 11 amino acids. Deletions cut 5 bases from V and 7 bases from J, with 9 bases between. The V gene's germline CDR1 is MNHEY and CDR2 SVGAGI. CDR3 in DNA: TGTGCCAGCAGTCCTACCTGGGAGCAGTACTTC. It specifies CASSPTWEQYF.

Details on this clone: Other DNA sequences in this specimen translate into the identical CDR3. The J gene is TRBJ2-7, the V gene TRBV18; TRBD2 matches 11 bases. CDR3 size: 16 residues. Per the germline V gene, CDR1 is KGHSH and CDR2 is LQKENI. The trim removed 3 bases at V and 0 bases at J, leaving 4 bases unmatched. CDR3 residues: CASSPAGTSGSYEQYF. The CDR3 DNA follows: TGTGCCAGCTCACCGGCCGGGACTAGCGGCTCCTACGAGCAGTACTTC.

The rearrangement links TRBV25-1 to TRBJ1-2, with D perhaps TRBD1 (5 bases). CDR3 length: 16 amino acids. V dropped 5 bases and J dropped 5 bases, with 21 bases sitting between them. Germline assignment: CDR1 MGHDK and CDR2 SYGVNS. The CDR3 sequence: CASSSSRVWGLYGYTF. CDR3 DNA sequence: TGTGCCAGCAGTTCCAGTAGGGTTTGGGGGTTATATGGCTACACCTTC.

V gene TRBV5-4 combines with J gene TRBJ2-3; 7 bases are a match to TRBD2. Germline V CDR1 and CDR2: SGHNT, YYREEE (reference sequence). The CDR3 is made up of 13 amino acids. Trimming took 3 bases from V and 6 from J; bases not matched to a gene: 4. For the CDR3, the DNA is TGTGCCAGCAGCTCGACTAGCTGGGATACGCAGTATTTT. Residues: CASSSTSWDTQYF.

The chain couples TRBV6-1 to TRBJ1-5; 10 bases line up with TRBD1. The CDR3 has 16 residues. Per the germline V gene, CDR1 is MNHNS and CDR2 is SASEGT. J was trimmed by 6 bases and V by 3 bases; bases with no gene match: 8. The CDR3 nucleotides are TGTGCCAGCAGTGAGCCACCGGGACAGGGGTTTCAGCCCCAGCATTTT. The encoded protein is CASSEPPGQGFQPQHF.

This chain uses TRBV6-5 with TRBJ2-5; the D is unclear. V lost 7 bases, J lost 0 bases, and 9 bases lay in between. There are 13 residues in the CDR3. Germline CDR1 reads MNHEY; CDR2 reads SVGAGI. CDR3 protein: CASNPSYQETQYF. The CDR3 DNA reads TGTGCCAGCAACCCTTCGTACCAAGAGACCCAGTACTTC.

The chain is built from TRBV19 and TRBJ2-2; 10 bases are shared with TRBD2. The CDR3 consists of 15 residues. V shed 5 bases, J shed 1 base, and the junction held 1 base outside the gene matches. The germline V gene has CDR1 LNHDA and CDR2 SQIVND (reference sequence). The CDR3 nucleotides read TGTGCCAGTAGTCCTAGCGGGAGGAACACCGGGGAGCTGTTTTTT. It codes for CASSPSGRNTGELFF.

This chain uses TRBV6-5 with TRBJ1-5; 7 bases agree with TRBD1. There are 12 residues in the CDR3. The V segment lost 6 bases and the J segment 6 bases; nucleotides outside the gene matches: 2. In germline, CDR1 is MNHEY, CDR2 SVGAGI. DNA of the CDR3: TGTGCCAGCAGCACAGGGGCTCAGCCCCAGCATTTT. This codes for CASSTGAQPQHF.

The chain links TRBV6-5 to TRBJ1-1; TRBD1 aligns across 7 bases. CDR3 size: 14 residues. Germline assignment: CDR1 MNHEY and CDR2 SVGAGI. J lost 4 bases, V lost 5 bases, and 7 bases had no gene match. The CDR3 sequence is CASSTTGAGTEAFF. In nucleotides, the CDR3 is TGTGCCAGCAGTACAACAGGGGCGGGCACTGAAGCTTTCTTT.

The chain has TRBV27 and TRBJ2-7, with 14 bases fitting TRBD2. V shed 6 bases, J shed 3 bases, and the junction held 7 bases outside the gene matches. Germline V CDR1 and CDR2: MNHEY, SMNVEV (reference sequence). There are 16 residues in the CDR3. In DNA, the CDR3 is TGTGCCAGCAGCCTTGGGACTAGCGGGAGTGTCTACGAGCAGTACTTC. Its translation is CASSLGTSGSVYEQYF.

The chain has TRBV5-6 and TRBJ2-2; no reliable D call. Germline CDR1 and CDR2: SGHDT and YYEEEE. The CDR3 consists of 16 residues. V lost 1 base, J lost 0 bases, and 10 bases lay in between. CDR3 nucleotide sequence: TGTGCCAGCAGCTTGAGCGCCTACACGAACACCGGGGAGCTGTTTTTT. This sequence encodes CASSLSAYTNTGELFF.

The chain is built from TRBV18 and TRBJ2-1; maybe TRBD1 (5 bases). Trimming took off 5 bases at V and 5 bases at J, with 10 bases between the two ends. From germline, CDR1 is KGHSH and CDR2 LQKENI. The CDR3 contains 13 residues. The CDR3 DNA follows: TGTGCCAGCTCAGGGGCAGGGCACAATGAGCAGTTCTTC. Translation: CASSGAGHNEQFF.

This chain connects TRBV20-1 to TRBJ1-6; weak D call: TRBD1 (6 bases). Deletions cut 3 bases from V and 8 bases from J, with 14 bases between. CDR1 is DFQATT and CDR2 is SNEGSKA in the germline V gene (reference sequence). This CDR3 has 14 residues. DNA of the CDR3: TGCAGTGCTAGTTCCGGGGGCGATTATTCACCCCTCCACTTT. Its protein is CSASSGGDYSPLHF.

The J gene is TRBJ2-5, the V gene TRBV5-4; D is perhaps TRBD1 (6 bases). V was clipped by 5 bases and J by 0 bases, with 11 bases between them. This CDR3 has 14 residues. In germline, CDR1 is SGHNT, CDR2 YYREEE (reference sequence). The CDR3 coding sequence is TGTGCCAGCAGTGCAGGGGAGTACCAAGAGACCCAGTACTTC. It translates to CASSAGEYQETQYF.

The chain employs TRBV27 and TRBJ2-6; 8 positions agree with TRBD1. From germline, CDR1 is MNHEY and CDR2 SMNVEV (reference sequence). The V segment lost 0 bases and the J segment 0 bases; nucleotides outside the gene matches: 13. There are 21 residues in the CDR3. CDR3 coding DNA: TGTGCCAGCAGTTTATCTTTTGGACAGGGAGTATCGGACTCTGGGGCCAACGTCCTGACTTTC. It translates to CASSLSFGQGVSDSGANVLTF.

The chain links TRBV7-2 to TRBJ2-3, with TRBD2 matching 12 bases. CDR3 size: 18 residues. Germline CDR1 and CDR2: SGHTA and FQGNSA. V shed 1 base, J shed 6 bases, and the junction held 11 bases outside the gene matches. The CDR3, as DNA: TGTGCCAGCAGCTTAGATGGCCTAGCGGGGGGGCTTGGGGATACGCAGTATTTT. This gives the protein CASSLDGLAGGLGDTQYF.

This rearrangement joins TRBV7-9 to TRBJ1-5; D is possibly TRBD1 (6 bases). In germline, CDR1 is SEHNR, CDR2 FQNEAQ (reference sequence). The CDR3 extends over 13 amino acids. Between the trimmed V and J ends, which lost 1 base and 5 bases, there was a span of 6 bases. The CDR3 reads CASSLDRDQPQHF. CDR3 sequence (DNA): TGTGCCAGCAGCTTAGACAGGGATCAGCCCCAGCATTTT.

V usage is TRBV5-5 and J usage is TRBJ2-7; 7 positions match TRBD1. Trimming removed 1 base from V and 4 bases from J; junction bases left unmatched: 5. Germline values: CDR1 SGHKS, CDR2 YYEKEE (reference sequence). The CDR3 length is 14 residues. Written as DNA, the CDR3 is TGTGCCAGCAGCTTGCGGGACAGCTCTTACGAGCAGTACTTC. This gives the protein CASSLRDSSYEQYF.

In DNA form, the CDR3 reads TGTGCCAGCAGTTATTACGGGGGGGCCTCCACAGATACGCAGTATTTT. It encodes CASSYYGGASTDTQYF. The J gene is TRBJ2-3, the V gene TRBV6-2 or TRBV6-3; 8 bases are a match to TRBD2. The germline CDR1 and CDR2 sequences are MNHEY and SVGEGT. The length of the CDR3 is 16 residues. V lost 3 bases, J lost 2 bases, and 7 bases stayed unmatched.

The chain uses TRBV21-1 and TRBJ2-7; the table's D gene call, TRBD1, was not cross checked with the DNA. TRBV21-1 is a recognized pseudogene. The CDR3 runs 13 residues. The CDR3 region is CASSSDRSPEQYF. CDR3 nucleotides: TGTGCCAGCAGCTCGGACAGAAGTCCCGAGCAGTACTTC.

CDR3 in amino acids: CASSSGPAGELFF. The DNA for the CDR3 is TGTGCCAGCAGCTCGGGCCCCGCCGGGGAGCTGTTTTTT. The V and J genes are TRBV7-6 and TRBJ2-2; unclear D gene. CDR3 length: 13 residues. The germline V and J ends were trimmed by 4 bases and 6 bases, with 9 bases remaining between them. CDR1 is SGHVS, CDR2 FNYEAQ, per germline.

This rearrangement joins TRBV5-1 to TRBJ1-5; perhaps TRBD1 as D (5 bases). V shed 4 bases and J shed 0 bases, with 17 bases lying between them. Germline V gene lookup returns CDR1 SGHRS and CDR2 YFSETQ. This CDR3 is 17 amino acids long. CDR3 sequence (DNA): TGCGCCAGCAGCGCCGTACCAGGGTCCGATAGCAATCAGCCCCAGCATTTT. Translation: CASSAVPGSDSNQPQHF.